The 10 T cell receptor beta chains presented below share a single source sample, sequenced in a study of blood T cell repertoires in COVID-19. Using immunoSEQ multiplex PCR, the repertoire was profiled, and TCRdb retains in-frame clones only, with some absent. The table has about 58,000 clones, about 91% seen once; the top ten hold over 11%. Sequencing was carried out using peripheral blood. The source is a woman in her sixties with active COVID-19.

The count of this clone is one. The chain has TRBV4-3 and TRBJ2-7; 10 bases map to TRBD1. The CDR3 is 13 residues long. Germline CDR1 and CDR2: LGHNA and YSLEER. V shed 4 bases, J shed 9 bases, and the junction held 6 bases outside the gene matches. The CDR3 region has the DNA TGCGCCAGCAGCCGGGACAGGGGTTGGGGGCAGTACTTC. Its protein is CASSRDRGWGQYF.

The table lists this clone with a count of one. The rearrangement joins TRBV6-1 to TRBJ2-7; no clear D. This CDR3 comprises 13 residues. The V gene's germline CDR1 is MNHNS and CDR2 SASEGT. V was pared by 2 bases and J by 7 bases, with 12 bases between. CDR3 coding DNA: TGTGCCAGCAGTGAACCCTCTGCGCGGGAGCAGTACTTC. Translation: CASSEPSAREQYF.

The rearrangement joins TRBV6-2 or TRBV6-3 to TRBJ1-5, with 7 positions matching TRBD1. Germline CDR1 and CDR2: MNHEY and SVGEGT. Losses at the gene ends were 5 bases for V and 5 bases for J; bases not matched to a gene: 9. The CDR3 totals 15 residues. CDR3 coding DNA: TGTGCCAGCAGTCCCGTAGACAGGGCCTATCAGCCCCAGCATTTT. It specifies CASSPVDRAYQPQHF.

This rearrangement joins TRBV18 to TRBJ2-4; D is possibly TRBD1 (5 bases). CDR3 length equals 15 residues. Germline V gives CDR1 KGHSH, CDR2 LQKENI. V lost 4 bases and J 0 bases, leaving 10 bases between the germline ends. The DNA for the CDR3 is TGTGCCAGCTCACAAGACAGAGCAGCCAAAAACATTCAGTACTTC. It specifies CASSQDRAAKNIQYF.

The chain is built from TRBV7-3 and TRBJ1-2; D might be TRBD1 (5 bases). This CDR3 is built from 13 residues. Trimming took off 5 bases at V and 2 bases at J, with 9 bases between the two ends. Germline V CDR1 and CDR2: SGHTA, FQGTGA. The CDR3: CASSRDLNYGYTF. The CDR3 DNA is TGTGCCAGCAGCCGGGACTTAAACTATGGCTACACCTTC.

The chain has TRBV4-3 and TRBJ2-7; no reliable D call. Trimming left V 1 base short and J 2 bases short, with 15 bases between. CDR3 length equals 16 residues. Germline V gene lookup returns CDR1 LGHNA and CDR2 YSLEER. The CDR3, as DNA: TGCGCCAGCAGCCAAGTGAGTGGGCAGGCTGCCTACGAGCAGTACTTC. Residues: CASSQVSGQAAYEQYF.

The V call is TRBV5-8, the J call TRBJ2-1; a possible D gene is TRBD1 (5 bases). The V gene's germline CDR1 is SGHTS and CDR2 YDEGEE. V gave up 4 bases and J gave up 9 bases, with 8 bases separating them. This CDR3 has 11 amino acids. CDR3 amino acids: CASSKGIEQFF. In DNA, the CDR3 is TGTGCCAGCAGCAAGGGGATTGAGCAGTTCTTC.

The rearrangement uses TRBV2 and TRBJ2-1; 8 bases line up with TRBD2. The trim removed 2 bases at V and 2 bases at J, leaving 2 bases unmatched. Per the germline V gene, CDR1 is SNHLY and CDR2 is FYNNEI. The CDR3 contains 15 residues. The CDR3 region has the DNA TGTGCCAGCAGTGAACCGGGGGGGGCCTACAATGAGCAGTTCTTC. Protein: CASSEPGGAYNEQFF.

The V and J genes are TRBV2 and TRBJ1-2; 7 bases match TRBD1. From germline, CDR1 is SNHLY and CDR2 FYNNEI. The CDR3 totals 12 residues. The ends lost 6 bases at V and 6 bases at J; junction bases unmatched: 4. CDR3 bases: TGTGCCAGCAGGGCCGGGACAGATGGCTACACCTTC. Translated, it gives CASRAGTDGYTF.

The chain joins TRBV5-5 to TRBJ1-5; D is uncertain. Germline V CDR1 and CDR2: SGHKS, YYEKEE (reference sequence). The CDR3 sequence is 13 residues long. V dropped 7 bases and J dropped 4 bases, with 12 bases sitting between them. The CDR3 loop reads CASFAERNQPQHF. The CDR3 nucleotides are TGTGCCAGCTTCGCGGAGAGAAATCAGCCCCAGCATTTT.